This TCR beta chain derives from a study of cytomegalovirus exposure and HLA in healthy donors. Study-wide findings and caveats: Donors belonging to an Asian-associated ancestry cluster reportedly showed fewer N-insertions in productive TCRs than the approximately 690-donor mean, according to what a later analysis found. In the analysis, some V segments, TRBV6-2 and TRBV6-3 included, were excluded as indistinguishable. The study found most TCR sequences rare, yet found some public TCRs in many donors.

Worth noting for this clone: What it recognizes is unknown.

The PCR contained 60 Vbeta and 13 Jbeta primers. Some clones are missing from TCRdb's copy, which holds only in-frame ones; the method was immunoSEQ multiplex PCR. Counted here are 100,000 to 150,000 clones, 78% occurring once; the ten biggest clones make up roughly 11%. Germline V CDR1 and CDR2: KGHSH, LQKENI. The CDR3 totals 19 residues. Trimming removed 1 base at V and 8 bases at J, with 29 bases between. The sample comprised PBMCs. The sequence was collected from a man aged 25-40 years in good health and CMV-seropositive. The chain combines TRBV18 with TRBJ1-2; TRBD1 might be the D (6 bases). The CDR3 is CASSPLTGGTADRKRGYTF. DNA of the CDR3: TGTGCCAGCTCACCACTAACGGGAGGGACCGCGGACAGAAAGAGGGGCTACACCTTC.